These 7 T cell receptor beta chains came from one sample sequenced in a study of T cell responses to AZD1222 COVID-19 vaccine. Libraries were prepared by immunoSEQ multiplex PCR; TCRdb keeps only in-frame clonotypes and omits some of them. The sample has 130,000 to 150,000 clones, around 90% seen once. The sample in question was peripheral blood, obtained on day 0 of AZD1222 vaccination. These receptors were taken from an adult in good health.

The sample holds one count of this clone. This rearrangement joins TRBV11-3 to TRBJ2-1; 13 nucleotides line up with TRBD2. J lost 4 bases, V lost 4 bases, and 4 bases had no gene match. This CDR3 is built from 16 residues. CDR1 and CDR2 from the germline V gene are SGHNT and YENEEA. The CDR3 sequence is CASSYTSGRDYNEQFF. CDR3 bases: TGTGCCAGCAGCTACACTAGCGGGAGGGATTACAATGAGCAGTTCTTC. The variable domain in full, with the rest retrieved from reference TRBV11-3 and TRBJ2-1, is EAGVVQSPRYKIIEKKQPVAFWCNPISGHNTLYWYLQNLGQGPELLIRYENEEAVDDSQLPKDRFSAERLKGVDSTLKIQPAELGDSAVYLCASSYTSGRDYNEQFFGPGTRLTVL.

J is TRBJ2-7 and V is TRBV28; D is possibly TRBD2 (5 bases). Trimming removed 8 bases from V and 0 bases from J, with 14 bases in between. Per the germline V gene, CDR1 is MDHEN and CDR2 is SYDVKM. CDR3 length: 14 residues. CDR3 nucleotide sequence: TGTGCCAGCCCCTCCGCGGGTCCCTCCTACGAGCAGTACTTC. Its protein product is CASPSAGPSYEQYF.

The chain couples TRBV21-1 to TRBJ2-1; the D call TRBD2 from the table was never checked on the DNA. TRBV21-1 corresponds to a pseudogene. This CDR3 has 20 residues. CDR3 DNA: TGTGCCAGCAGCCCCCGGACTAGCGGGGGTATTCCGAGCTCCTACAATGAGCAGTTCTTC. This translates into CASSPRTSGGIPSSYNEQFF.

The chain couples TRBV29-1 to TRBJ2-1; perhaps TRBD2 as D (6 bases). V was pared by 4 bases and J by 0 bases, with 10 bases between. CDR3 length: 14 residues. CDR1 is SQVTM and CDR2 is ANQGSEA in the germline V gene. The DNA of the CDR3 is TGCAGCGTTGTCTCCGGGAGCTCCTACAATGAGCAGTTCTTC. Protein product: CSVVSGSSYNEQFF.

The chain employs TRBV27 and TRBJ1-1; the D gene is possibly TRBD1 (6 bases). Trimming took off 5 bases at V and 0 bases at J, with 19 bases between the two ends. Germline V lookup: CDR1 MNHEY, CDR2 SMNVEV (reference sequence). The CDR3 runs 17 residues. DNA for the CDR3: TGTGCCAGCAGTGATGGCCTAGGACAGACCGTGAACACTGAAGCTTTCTTT. Translation: CASSDGLGQTVNTEAFF.

The rearrangement joins TRBV28 to TRBJ1-3; D might be TRBD1 (5 bases). CDR3 size: 15 residues. Per germline, CDR1 MDHEN and CDR2 SYDVKM. V was shortened by 2 bases and J by 1 base, with 9 bases between the two germline ends. Here the CDR3 reads CASSLSGGSGNTIYF. As DNA, the CDR3 is TGTGCCAGCAGTTTAAGTGGGGGTTCTGGAAACACCATATATTTT.

The chain uses TRBV7-8 and TRBJ1-5; no reliable D call. V was clipped by 3 bases and J by 0 bases, with 12 bases between them. Per the germline V gene, CDR1 is SGHVS and CDR2 is FQNEAQ. This CDR3 has 16 residues. CDR3 sequence reads: CASSLWAGDSNQPQHF. CDR3 nucleotide sequence: TGTGCCAGCAGCTTGTGGGCAGGCGATAGCAATCAGCCCCAGCATTTT.